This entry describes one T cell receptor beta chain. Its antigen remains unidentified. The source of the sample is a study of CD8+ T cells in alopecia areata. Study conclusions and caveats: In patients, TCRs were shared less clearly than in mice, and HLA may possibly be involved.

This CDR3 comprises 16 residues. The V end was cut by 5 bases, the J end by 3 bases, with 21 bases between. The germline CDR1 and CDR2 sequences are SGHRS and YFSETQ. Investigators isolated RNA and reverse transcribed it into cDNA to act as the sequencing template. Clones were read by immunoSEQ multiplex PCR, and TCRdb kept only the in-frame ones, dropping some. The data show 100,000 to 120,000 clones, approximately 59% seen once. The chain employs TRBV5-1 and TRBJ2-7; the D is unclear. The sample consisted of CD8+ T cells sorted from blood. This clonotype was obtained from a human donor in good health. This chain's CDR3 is CASSFTPGGCCYEQYF. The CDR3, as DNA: TGCGCCAGCAGTTTTACCCCAGGTGGGTGCTGCTACGAGCAGTACTTC.